These 19 T cell receptor beta chains were all obtained from the same sample, sequenced in a study of T cells in Graves' hyperthyroidism and ophthalmopathy. The investigators amplified TCR beta CDR3 regions from RNA transcripts. First-round RT-PCR with HTBI primers amplified the TCR CDR3 region. TCRdb used MiXCR to reprocess the multiplex PCR reads, holding one entry per CDR3 protein. The sample has about 740,000 distinct CDR3 sequences; less than 15% are singletons. The sequenced sample was blood. All receptors come from a young woman with Graves' hyperthyroidism.

This clonotype was counted at least ten times. This chain links TRBV20-1 with TRBJ2-3; no reliable D call. This CDR3 spans 14 amino acids. In germline, CDR1 is DFQATT, CDR2 SNEGSKA (reference sequence). Trimming left V 3 bases short and J 1 base short, with 11 bases between. The CDR3 sequence is CSASGAQRTDTQYF. For the CDR3, the DNA is TGCAGTGCTAGTGGAGCCCAGCGCACAGATACGCAGTATTTT.

This clonotype was seen just once. The rearrangement uses TRBV20-1 and TRBJ1-2, with D hard to call. CDR3 length equals 12 residues. Germline V gene lookup returns CDR1 DFQATT and CDR2 SNEGSKA (reference sequence). With 0 bases removed from V and 8 bases from J, the gap between germline ends came to 10 bases. The CDR3 loop reads CSARDLHQGYTF. Here the CDR3 DNA reads TGCAGTGCTAGAGATTTGCACCAAGGCTACACCTTC.

This clonotype was recorded at least ten times. The genes are TRBV7-2 and TRBJ2-5, with 9 bases matching TRBD1. CDR1 SGHTA and CDR2 FQGNSA come from the germline V gene. This CDR3 is 14 amino acids long. V shed 4 bases, J shed 5 bases, and the junction held 5 bases outside the gene matches. The CDR3, as DNA: TGTGCCAGCAGCTCAACAGGGGGCGGTGAGACCCAGTACTTC. Translated, it gives CASSSTGGGETQYF.

This clonotype turned up a few times. This chain connects TRBV7-9 to TRBJ2-5; no clear D gene. V lost 2 bases and J lost 5, with 9 bases in between. Germline loops: CDR1 SEHNR, CDR2 FQNEAQ (reference sequence). The CDR3 is 13 residues long. The CDR3 DNA reads as TGTGCCAGCAGCTTACCGTGGCTGGAGACCCAGTACTTC. This codes for CASSLPWLETQYF.

This chain uses TRBV28 with TRBJ2-1; TRBD2 matches 11 bases. Germline V lookup: CDR1 MDHEN, CDR2 SYDVKM. J was trimmed by 4 bases and V by 3 bases; bases with no gene match: 5. The CDR3 consists of 16 residues. The CDR3: CASSFRPSGRYNEQFF. The CDR3 nucleotides are TGTGCCAGCAGTTTTAGGCCTAGCGGGAGGTACAATGAGCAGTTCTTC.

This clonotype was recorded a few times. The chain joins TRBV27 to TRBJ2-4, with D hard to call. V lost 4 bases, J lost 3 bases, and 10 bases lay in between. The germline gives CDR1 MNHEY, CDR2 SMNVEV (reference sequence). There are 14 residues in the CDR3. CDR3 bases: TGTGCCAGCAGTTCCTATTATGACAAAAACATTCAGTACTTC. It encodes CASSSYYDKNIQYF.

This clonotype was picked up many times. The rearrangement uses TRBV27 and TRBJ2-1, with D perhaps assigned TRBD1 or TRBD2 (5 bases each). CDR1 and CDR2 from the germline V gene are MNHEY and SMNVEV (reference sequence). The CDR3 is 16 amino acids. V dropped 1 base and J dropped 4 bases, with 14 bases sitting between them. CDR3 protein: CASSLWGTRGYNEQFF. For the CDR3, the DNA is TGTGCCAGCAGTTTATGGGGGACCCGAGGGTACAATGAGCAGTTCTTC.

This clonotype has more than one count but fewer than ten. This rearrangement joins TRBV6-2 or TRBV6-3 to TRBJ2-7; D call uncertain. The germline V and J ends were trimmed by 6 bases and 2 bases, with 14 bases remaining between them. Germline CDR1 and CDR2: MNHEY and SVGEGT. The CDR3 loop spans 14 amino acids. The CDR3 DNA reads as TGTGCCAGCAGGGGGATAAGAATCCCCTACGAGCAGTACTTC. It yields the protein CASRGIRIPYEQYF.

This clonotype was observed many times. V and J are TRBV6-1 and TRBJ1-5; D is unresolved. Trimming removed 0 bases from V and 5 bases from J, with 17 bases in between. From germline, CDR1 is MNHNS and CDR2 SASEGT. The CDR3 is 17 amino acids. The CDR3 spells CASSEAPDGDLYQPQHF. The CDR3 DNA reads TGTGCCAGCAGTGAAGCGCCTGACGGAGACCTTTATCAGCCCCAGCATTTT.

This clonotype was picked up many times. The chain couples TRBV18 to TRBJ1-5; D gene ambiguous. This CDR3 has 13 amino acids. Trimming shortened V by 2 bases and J by 6 bases, and 8 bases separated the two germline ends. Germline V CDR1 and CDR2: KGHSH, LQKENI. This CDR3 is CASSPVLGQPQHF. The CDR3 coding sequence is TGTGCCAGCTCACCAGTCTTGGGTCAGCCCCAGCATTTT.

V usage is TRBV12-3 or TRBV12-4 and J usage is TRBJ2-1, with TRBD2 matching over 7 bases. Trimming removed 6 bases from V and 10 bases from J; junction bases left unmatched: 9. The CDR3 sequence is 13 residues long. CDR3 nucleotide sequence: TGTGCCAGCAGCGGGACTACCAGACGAGAGCAGTTCTTC. This sequence encodes CASSGTTRREQFF.

This clonotype came up many times. J is TRBJ1-4 and V is TRBV7-2, with D possibly matching TRBD1 (6 bases). This CDR3 comprises 13 residues. The germline gives CDR1 SGHTA, CDR2 FQGNSA. The V end was cut by 4 bases, the J end by 8 bases, with 11 bases between. CDR3: CASSSVTGEKLFF. The CDR3 DNA sequence: TGTGCCAGCAGCTCCGTGACAGGAGAAAAACTGTTTTTT.

This clonotype was found many times. The gene calls are TRBV20-1 and TRBJ2-7; TRBD1 is a possible D gene (6 bases). Germline CDR1 reads DFQATT; CDR2 reads SNEGSKA (reference sequence). With 0 bases removed from V and 6 bases from J, the gap between germline ends came to 15 bases. CDR3 length: 14 amino acids. The CDR3 DNA reads TGCAGTGCTAGAGATCGCCGTCTGGGGGCCGAGCAGTACTTC. This encodes CSARDRRLGAEQYF.

The V call is TRBV29-1, the J call TRBJ2-7; 7 bases align to TRBD1. V dropped 4 bases and J dropped 2; count of bases not matched to a gene: 5. CDR1 SQVTM and CDR2 ANQGSEA come from the germline V gene. The CDR3 loop spans 13 amino acids. The CDR3 is CSVAVGGPYEQYF. CDR3 DNA: TGCAGCGTTGCGGTAGGGGGCCCCTACGAGCAGTACTTC.

This clonotype has at least ten counts. The chain is built from TRBV28 and TRBJ1-1; D uncertain. The germline CDR1 and CDR2 sequences are MDHEN and SYDVKM. V dropped 8 bases and J dropped 5 bases, with 15 bases sitting between them. This CDR3 is built from 13 residues. DNA of the CDR3: TGTGCCAGCTGGAGTAATGAGAAAACTGAAGCTTTCTTT. Protein product: CASWSNEKTEAFF.

V and J are TRBV7-9 and TRBJ2-2, with D possibly matching TRBD1 (6 bases). The CDR3 extends over 14 amino acids. The germline CDR1 and CDR2 sequences are SEHNR and FQNEAQ (reference sequence). Trimming removed 10 bases at V and 3 bases at J, with 15 bases between. The chain's CDR3 is CANQGFLDTGELFF. The CDR3, as DNA: TGTGCCAACCAGGGGTTTTTAGACACCGGGGAGCTGTTTTTT.

This clonotype was observed a handful of times. The CDR3, as DNA: TGTGCCAGCAGCCACCGTTTAGCGGGAGGGCCCACAGATACGCAGTATTTT. This codes for CASSHRLAGGPTDTQYF. The V and J genes are TRBV14 and TRBJ2-3; 11 positions match TRBD2. The trim removed 3 bases at V and 2 bases at J, leaving 7 bases unmatched. Germline assignment: CDR1 SGHDN and CDR2 FVKESK. CDR3 length: 17 amino acids.

V and J are TRBV2 and TRBJ2-5; the D is unclear. Looked up from germline, CDR1 is SNHLY and CDR2 is FYNNEI. V shed 1 base and J shed 5 bases, with 2 bases lying between them. The CDR3 is 11 amino acids. CDR3 coding DNA: TGTGCCAGCAGTGAAGACGAGACCCAGTACTTC. Translated: CASSEDETQYF.

The genes are TRBV11-2 and TRBJ2-7, with 8 positions matching TRBD1. Germline lookup yields CDR1 SGHAT and CDR2 FQNNGV. This CDR3 has 14 residues. Trimming took 4 bases from V and 8 from J; bases not matched to a gene: 10. The CDR3 sequence: CASSSGQGSDKQYF. The CDR3 coding sequence is TGTGCCAGCAGCTCTGGACAGGGATCCGACAAGCAGTACTTC. The whole variable domain, remainder taken from reference TRBV11-2 and TRBJ2-7, is EAGVAQSPRYKIIEKRQSVAFWCNPISGHATLYWYQQILGQGPKLLIQFQNNGVVDDSQLPKDRFSAERLKGVDSTLKIQPAKLEDSAVYLCASSSGQGSDKQYFGPGTRLTVT.